This T cell receptor beta chain originates from a study of Ad26.COV2.S vaccination and SARS-CoV-2 variants. Trimming took 3 bases from V and 2 from J; bases not matched to a gene: 4. Germline CDR1 and CDR2: LNHDA and SQIVND (reference sequence). The CDR3 consists of 15 residues. Sequenced by immunoSEQ multiplex PCR; TCRdb stores in-frame clones only, minus some. The table shows some 350,000 clones, with around 83% occurring only once. Treatment in this sample: over 15 received Ad26.COV2.S at low or high dose, single or two shots; a few received placebo; per-sample allocation not given. Sample collection was performed on day 63 after the first vaccine or placebo injection.

This TCR was sampled from a person between 18 and 65 years old who received the Ad26.COV2.S COVID-19 vaccine or a placebo. This specimen was peripheral blood, taken in a trial of Ad26.COV2.S vaccine versus placebo. This sequence joins TRBV19 and TRBJ1-5; 7 bases match TRBD1. The CDR3 reads CASSIITGGNQPQHF. The CDR3 DNA reads TGTGCCAGTAGTATCATAACAGGGGGCAATCAGCCCCAGCATTTT.